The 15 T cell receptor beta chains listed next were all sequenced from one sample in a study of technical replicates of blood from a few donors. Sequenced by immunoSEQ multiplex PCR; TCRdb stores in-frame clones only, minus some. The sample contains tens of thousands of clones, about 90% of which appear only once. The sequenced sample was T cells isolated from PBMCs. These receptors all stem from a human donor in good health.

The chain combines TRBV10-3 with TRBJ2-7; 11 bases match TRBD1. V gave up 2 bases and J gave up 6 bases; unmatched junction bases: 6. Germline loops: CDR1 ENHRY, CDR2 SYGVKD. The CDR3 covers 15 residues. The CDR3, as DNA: TGTGCCATCAGTGAGCGGACAGGGGGCGCGGCCGAGCAGTACTTC. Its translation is CAISERTGGAAEQYF.

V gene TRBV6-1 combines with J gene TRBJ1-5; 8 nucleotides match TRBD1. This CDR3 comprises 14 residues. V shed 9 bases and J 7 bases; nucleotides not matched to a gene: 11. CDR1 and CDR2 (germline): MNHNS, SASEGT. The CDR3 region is CARNVTGAGQPQHF. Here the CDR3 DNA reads TGTGCCAGGAATGTGACAGGGGCGGGCCAGCCCCAGCATTTT.

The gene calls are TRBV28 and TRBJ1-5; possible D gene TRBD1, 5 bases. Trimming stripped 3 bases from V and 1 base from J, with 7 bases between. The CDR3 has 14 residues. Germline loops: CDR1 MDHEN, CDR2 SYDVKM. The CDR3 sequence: CASSFGGSNQPQHF. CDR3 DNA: TGTGCCAGCAGTTTTGGGGGGAGCAATCAGCCCCAGCATTTT. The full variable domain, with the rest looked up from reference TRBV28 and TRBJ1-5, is DVKVTQSSRYLVKRTGEKVFLECVQDMDHENMFWYRQDPGLGLRLIYFSYDVKMKEKGDIPEGYSVSREKKERFSLILESASTNQTSMYLCASSFGGSNQPQHFGDGTRLSIL.

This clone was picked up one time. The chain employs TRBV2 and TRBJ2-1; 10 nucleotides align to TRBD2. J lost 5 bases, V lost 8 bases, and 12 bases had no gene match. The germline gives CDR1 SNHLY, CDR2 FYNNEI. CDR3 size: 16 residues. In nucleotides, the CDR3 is TGTGCCAGCGGAGAAACTAGCGGGGTCTCGCACAATGAGCAGTTCTTC. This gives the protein CASGETSGVSHNEQFF.

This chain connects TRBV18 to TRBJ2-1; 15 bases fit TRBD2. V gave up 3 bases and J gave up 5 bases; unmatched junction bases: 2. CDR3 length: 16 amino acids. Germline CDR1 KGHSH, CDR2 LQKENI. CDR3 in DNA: TGTGCCAGCTCACCTTGGACTAGCGGGGGGGACAATGAGCAGTTCTTC. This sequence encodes CASSPWTSGGDNEQFF.

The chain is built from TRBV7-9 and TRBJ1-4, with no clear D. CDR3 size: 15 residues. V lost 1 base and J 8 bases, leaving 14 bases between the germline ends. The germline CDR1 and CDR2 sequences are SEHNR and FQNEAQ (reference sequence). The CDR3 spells CASSLEGGEDEKLFF. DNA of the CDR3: TGTGCCAGCAGCTTAGAGGGAGGTGAGGACGAAAAACTGTTTTTT.

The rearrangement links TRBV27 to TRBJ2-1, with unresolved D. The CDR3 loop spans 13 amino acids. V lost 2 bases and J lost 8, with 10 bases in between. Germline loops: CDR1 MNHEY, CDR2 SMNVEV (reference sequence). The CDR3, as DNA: TGTGCCAGCAGTTTAGGGCCACGCCATGAGCAGTTCTTC. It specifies CASSLGPRHEQFF.

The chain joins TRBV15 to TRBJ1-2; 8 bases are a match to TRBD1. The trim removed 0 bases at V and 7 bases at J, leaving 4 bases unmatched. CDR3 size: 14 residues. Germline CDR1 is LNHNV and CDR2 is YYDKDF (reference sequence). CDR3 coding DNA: TGTGCCACCAGCAGAGAGGACAGGGTGAGTGGCTACACCTTC. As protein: CATSREDRVSGYTF.

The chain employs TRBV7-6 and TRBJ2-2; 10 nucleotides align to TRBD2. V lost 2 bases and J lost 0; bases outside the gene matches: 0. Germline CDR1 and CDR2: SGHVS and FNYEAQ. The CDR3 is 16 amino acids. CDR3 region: CASSLLAGANTGELFF. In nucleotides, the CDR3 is TGTGCCAGCAGCTTACTAGCGGGGGCGAACACCGGGGAGCTGTTTTTT.

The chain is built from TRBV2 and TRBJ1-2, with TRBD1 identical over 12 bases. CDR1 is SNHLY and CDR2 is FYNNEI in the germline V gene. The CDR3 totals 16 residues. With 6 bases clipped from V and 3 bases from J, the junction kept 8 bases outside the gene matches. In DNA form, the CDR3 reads TGTGCCAGCAGGACCGGGACAGGGGGCTCGTACTATGGCTACACCTTC. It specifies CASRTGTGGSYYGYTF.

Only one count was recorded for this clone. CDR3 DNA: TGTGCCAGCAGTCTTATCCGGGACACTAACTATGGCTACACCTTC. Its protein is CASSLIRDTNYGYTF. The chain carries TRBV6-1 and TRBJ1-2; D is possibly TRBD1 (6 bases). The germline gives CDR1 MNHNS, CDR2 SASEGT. Deletions cut 5 bases from V and 0 bases from J, with 13 bases between. This CDR3 has 15 residues.

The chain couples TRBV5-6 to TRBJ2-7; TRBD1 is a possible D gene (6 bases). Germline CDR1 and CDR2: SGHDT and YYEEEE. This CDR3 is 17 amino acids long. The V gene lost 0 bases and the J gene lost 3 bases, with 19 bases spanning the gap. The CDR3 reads CASSLAPTGYSSYEQYF. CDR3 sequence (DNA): TGTGCCAGCAGCTTGGCGCCTACAGGGTACTCAAGCTACGAGCAGTACTTC.

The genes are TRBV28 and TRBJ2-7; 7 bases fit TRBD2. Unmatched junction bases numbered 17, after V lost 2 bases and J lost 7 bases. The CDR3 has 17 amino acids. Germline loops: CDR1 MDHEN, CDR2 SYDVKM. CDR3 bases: TGTGCCAGCAGTTTAAGCGGGGAGGACCCTTCAGTGGGGGAGCAGTACTTC. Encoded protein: CASSLSGEDPSVGEQYF.

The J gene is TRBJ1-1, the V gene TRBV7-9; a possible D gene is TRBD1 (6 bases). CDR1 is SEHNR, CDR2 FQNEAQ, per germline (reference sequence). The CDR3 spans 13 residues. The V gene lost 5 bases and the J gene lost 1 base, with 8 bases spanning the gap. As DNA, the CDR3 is TGTGCCAGCAGCATGGACAGGAACACTGAAGCTTTCTTT. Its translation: CASSMDRNTEAFF.

CDR3 DNA sequence: TGTGCCAGTAGTATAGGGGGGGGCGAGCAGTACTTC. This gives the protein CASSIGGGEQYF. The chain recombines TRBV19 with TRBJ2-7; 7 nucleotides match TRBD2. V dropped 1 base and J dropped 6; count of bases not matched to a gene: 0. The CDR3 is 12 amino acids. Germline V CDR1 and CDR2: LNHDA, SQIVND (reference sequence).